The 14 T cell receptor beta chains below were found in one sample sequenced in a study of blood T cell repertoires in COVID-19. Some clones are missing from TCRdb's copy, which holds only in-frame ones; the method was immunoSEQ multiplex PCR. This sample has about 280,000 clones, with around 89% found just once. Material for sequencing was peripheral blood. These receptors all come from a man aged 40-49 years with acute or convalescent COVID-19.

This clone came up once. This rearrangement joins TRBV29-1 to TRBJ1-2; 8 nucleotides line up with TRBD1. The CDR3 length is 13 residues. The junction had 8 bases not matched to a gene; V was cut back by 7 bases and J by 4 bases. CDR1 and CDR2 (germline): SQVTM, ANQGSEA. The CDR3: CSAWTGKAYGYTF. The CDR3 DNA reads as TGCAGCGCCTGGACAGGGAAGGCCTATGGCTACACCTTC. The entire variable domain, with the rest obtained from reference TRBV29-1 and TRBJ1-2, is as follows: SAVISQKPSRDICQRGTSLTIQCQVDSQVTMMFWYRQQPGQSLTLIATANQGSEATYESGFVIDKFPISRPNLTFSTLTVSNMSPEDSSIYLCSAWTGKAYGYTFGSGTRLTVV.

This sequence joins TRBV29-1 and TRBJ1-2; D uncertain. V dropped 3 bases and J dropped 2 bases, with 4 bases sitting between them. Germline-derived CDR1 and CDR2 are SQVTM and ANQGSEA. This CDR3 region has 11 residues. The CDR3 is CSVDRNYGYTF. The CDR3 nucleotides read TGCAGCGTTGACAGAAACTATGGCTACACCTTC.

V usage is TRBV5-8 and J usage is TRBJ1-4; tentatively, D is TRBD1 (6 bases). The ends were cut back, 5 bases at V and 8 bases at J, with 16 bases in the middle. Germline lookup yields CDR1 SGHTS and CDR2 YDEGEE. The CDR3 contains 14 residues. CDR3 nucleotide sequence: TGTGCCAGCAGTTATGGACAGCGTGGGGAAAAACTGTTTTTT. Its translation: CASSYGQRGEKLFF. The entire variable domain, with the rest obtained from reference TRBV5-8 and TRBJ1-4, is as follows: EAGVTQSPTHLIKTRGQQATLRCSPISGHTSVYWYQQALGLGLQFLLWYDEGEERNRGNFPPRFSGRQFPNYSSELNVNALELEDSALYLCASSYGQRGEKLFFGSGTQLSVL.

The gene calls are TRBV7-8 and TRBJ1-1; D possibly corresponds to TRBD1 (5 bases). CDR3 size: 16 residues. CDR1 and CDR2 (germline): SGHVS, FQNEAQ. Trimming removed 3 bases at V and 0 bases at J, with 14 bases between. The CDR3 DNA sequence: TGTGCCAGCAGCTTCGCCAGGGCTTTAATGAACACTGAAGCTTTCTTT. Protein sequence: CASSFARALMNTEAFF.

This clone showed up just once. The chain joins TRBV28 to TRBJ1-2; 8 bases line up with TRBD1. Trimming cost V 2 bases and J 6 bases; bases outside gene matches: 5. In germline, CDR1 is MDHEN, CDR2 SYDVKM. This CDR3 comprises 14 residues. The CDR3 here is CASSLGGQVDGYTF. CDR3 in DNA: TGTGCCAGCAGTTTAGGGGGACAGGTTGATGGCTACACCTTC.

V and J are TRBV24-1 and TRBJ2-3; the D gene is possibly TRBD2 (6 bases). The CDR3 totals 15 residues. V lost 3 bases and J 3 bases, leaving 12 bases between the germline ends. Germline lookup yields CDR1 KGHDR and CDR2 SFDVKD. CDR3 in DNA: TGTGCCACCAGTGATAGGAGGAGGGGAACAGATACGCAGTATTTT. This sequence encodes CATSDRRRGTDTQYF.

V and J are TRBV6-6 and TRBJ2-2; TRBD1 matches 9 bases. Trimming cost V 8 bases and J 4 bases; bases outside gene matches: 5. Per germline, CDR1 MNHNY and CDR2 SVGAGI (reference sequence). The CDR3 consists of 14 residues. CDR3 sequence: CASAGTGTTGELFF. In DNA form, the CDR3 reads TGTGCCAGCGCCGGGACAGGGACCACCGGGGAGCTGTTTTTT.

Only one count was recorded for this clone. The chain couples TRBV2 to TRBJ1-5; the D is unclear. Between the trimmed V and J ends, which lost 3 bases and 4 bases, there was a span of 10 bases. Per germline, CDR1 SNHLY and CDR2 FYNNEI. The CDR3 runs 14 residues. The CDR3 is CASSDWAENQPQHF. CDR3 in DNA: TGTGCCAGCAGTGATTGGGCAGAAAATCAGCCCCAGCATTTT.

V is TRBV5-1 and J is TRBJ2-1; D perhaps matches TRBD1 (6 bases). The CDR3 is 16 amino acids. CDR1 is SGHRS, CDR2 YFSETQ, per germline. The V end lost 4 bases, the J end lost 3 bases, and 17 bases lay between the germline ends. CDR3 sequence reads: CASSLDDRLLYNEQFF. The CDR3 bases are TGCGCCAGCAGCCTAGACGACAGGCTCCTCTACAATGAGCAGTTCTTC.

The J gene is TRBJ1-1, the V gene TRBV7-8; TRBD1 is a possible D gene (5 bases). CDR3 length: 14 residues. Germline V CDR1 and CDR2: SGHVS, FQNEAQ. V was pared by 3 bases and J by 1 base, with 9 bases between. CDR3: CASSLGQGNTEAFF. CDR3 nucleotide sequence: TGTGCCAGCAGCTTGGGGCAGGGGAACACTGAAGCTTTCTTT.

J is TRBJ2-1 and V is TRBV7-2; perhaps TRBD1 as D (6 bases). The CDR3 runs to 14 residues. The germline V gene has CDR1 SGHTA and CDR2 FQGNSA. Trimming took off 5 bases at V and 9 bases at J, with 17 bases between the two ends. CDR3 nucleotide sequence: TGTGCCAGCAGCCGGATGGGGGCCGAGGGTGAGCAGTTCTTC. Its protein is CASSRMGAEGEQFF.

The chain carries TRBV19 and TRBJ1-1; weak D call: TRBD1 (5 bases). Trimming removed 10 bases from V and 5 bases from J, with 14 bases in between. This CDR3 is built from 12 residues. Per germline, CDR1 LNHDA and CDR2 SQIVND (reference sequence). CDR3 nucleotide sequence: TGTGCCACTACCGGGGGGTGGACTGAAGCTTTCTTT. Its translation: CATTGGWTEAFF.

This sequence joins TRBV10-3 and TRBJ1-6, with no clear D. The CDR3 length is 13 residues. The germline CDR1 and CDR2 sequences are ENHRY and SYGVKD. The V gene lost 3 bases and the J gene lost 6 bases, with 6 bases spanning the gap. The CDR3 region is CAISEQLNSPLHF. CDR3 nucleotides: TGTGCCATCAGTGAACAGCTTAATTCACCCCTCCACTTT.

CDR3 sequence: CATSDPSTGEEKLFF. Written as DNA, the CDR3 is TGTGCCACCAGTGATCCCTCGACAGGGGAGGAAAAACTGTTTTTT. The chain has TRBV24-1 and TRBJ1-4, with TRBD1 matching over 8 bases. Unmatched junction bases numbered 7, after V lost 3 bases and J lost 8 bases. Germline loops: CDR1 KGHDR, CDR2 SFDVKD. The CDR3 spans 15 residues.